A single sample gave rise to the 16 T cell receptor beta chains below, sequenced in a study of blood T cell repertoires in COVID-19. Sequencing used immunoSEQ multiplex PCR; TCRdb keeps in-frame clones, though not all of them. The sample carries about 140,000 clones, 88% recorded once. The sequenced sample was peripheral blood. The receptors come from a woman in her forties or fifties with acute or convalescent COVID-19.

The chain carries TRBV7-3 and TRBJ2-7; 15 bases fit TRBD2. The trim removed 5 bases at V and 2 bases at J, leaving 13 bases unmatched. CDR3 size: 19 residues. The germline V gene has CDR1 SGHTA and CDR2 FQGTGA. CDR3 amino acids: CASSGFPGLAGGRTYEQYF. CDR3 nucleotides: TGTGCCAGCAGCGGATTTCCGGGACTAGCGGGAGGAAGGACCTACGAGCAGTACTTC.

The rearrangement joins TRBV5-1 to TRBJ1-4; TRBD1 matches 7 bases. The CDR3 covers 14 residues. With V trimmed by 6 bases and J by 2 bases, 4 bases remained unmatched. From germline, CDR1 is SGHRS and CDR2 YFSETQ. The CDR3 sequence: CASKPGQTNEKLFF. The CDR3 DNA follows: TGCGCCAGCAAACCGGGACAGACTAATGAAAAACTGTTTTTT.

J is TRBJ1-3 and V is TRBV3-1 (or the pseudogene TRBV3-2); unclear D gene. The CDR3 is made up of 18 amino acids. V was pared by 2 bases and J by 0 bases, with 17 bases between. Germline-derived CDR1 and CDR2 are LGHDT and YNNKEL (reference sequence). CDR3 bases: TGTGCCAGCAGCCAAAGAACGCGGCGGCGGCGCTCTGGAAACACCATATATTTT. It translates to CASSQRTRRRRSGNTIYF.

The chain employs TRBV15 and TRBJ1-5; D is perhaps TRBD1 (6 bases). Deletions cut 0 bases from V and 4 bases from J, with 16 bases between. Germline lookup yields CDR1 LNHNV and CDR2 YYDKDF (reference sequence). The CDR3 is 17 residues long. CDR3: CATSRDRADRINQPQHF. The CDR3 nucleotides are TGTGCCACCAGCAGAGATCGGGCGGACAGAATTAATCAGCCCCAGCATTTT.

The rearrangement uses TRBV2 and TRBJ1-6, with 9 bases matching TRBD1. The germline CDR1 and CDR2 sequences are SNHLY and FYNNEI. CDR3 length equals 13 residues. V lost 6 bases, J lost 7 bases, and 1 base stayed unmatched. Here the CDR3 reads CASRGTGNSPLHF. CDR3 bases: TGTGCCAGCAGGGGGACAGGGAATTCACCCCTCCACTTT.

This clone has just one count. CDR3 nucleotide sequence: TGTGCCAGCAGTTATACAGGGTTTCAAAACACTGAAGCTTTCTTT. This codes for CASSYTGFQNTEAFF. This rearrangement joins TRBV7-9 to TRBJ1-1; tentatively, D is TRBD1 (6 bases). The germline V and J ends were trimmed by 6 bases and 2 bases, with 16 bases remaining between them. The germline gives CDR1 SEHNR, CDR2 FQNEAQ (reference sequence). This CDR3 spans 15 amino acids.

V gene TRBV7-3 combines with J gene TRBJ2-7; 12 nucleotides align to TRBD2. With 5 bases clipped from V and 4 bases from J, the junction kept 9 bases outside the gene matches. The germline V gene encodes CDR1 SGHTA and CDR2 FQGTGA. The CDR3 is 16 amino acids. The CDR3 loop reads CASSPSGRAGFYEQYF. CDR3 in DNA: TGTGCCAGCAGCCCTAGCGGGAGGGCCGGATTTTACGAGCAGTACTTC.

This clone appeared once. The CDR3 spells CASSWEGTSSYNSPLHF. In DNA, the CDR3 is TGTGCCAGCAGTTGGGAGGGGACTAGCTCCTATAATTCACCCCTCCACTTT. The V and J genes are TRBV27 and TRBJ1-6; perhaps TRBD1 as D (5 bases). Trimming removed 4 bases from V and 0 bases from J, with 13 bases in between. CDR1 is MNHEY and CDR2 is SMNVEV in the germline V gene (reference sequence). The CDR3 is 17 residues long.

The V and J genes are TRBV3-1 (or the pseudogene TRBV3-2) and TRBJ1-1; TRBD1 is a possible D gene (6 bases). The CDR3 loop spans 14 amino acids. The V gene lost 7 bases and the J gene lost 2 bases, with 14 bases spanning the gap. The germline gives CDR1 LGHDT, CDR2 YNNKEL (reference sequence). The CDR3 nucleotides read TGTGCCAGCAAACCAACGACAGGCAACACTGAAGCTTTCTTT. This gives the protein CASKPTTGNTEAFF.

V gene TRBV19 combines with J gene TRBJ2-5, with D perhaps TRBD1 (6 bases). Germline V CDR1 and CDR2: LNHDA, SQIVND (reference sequence). Trimming pared 3 bases from V and 1 base from J, leaving 15 bases between. The CDR3 sequence is 16 residues long. The CDR3 sequence: CASSIGRGALQETQYF. The CDR3 DNA follows: TGTGCCAGTAGTATTGGCAGGGGCGCCCTCCAAGAGACCCAGTACTTC.

The V gene is TRBV10-1, the J gene TRBJ1-6, with D perhaps TRBD1 (5 bases). Trimming left V 8 bases short and J 12 bases short, with 17 bases between. The length of the CDR3 is 13 residues. Per germline, CDR1 WNHNN and CDR2 SYGVQD (reference sequence). Written as DNA, the CDR3 is TGCGCCAGCGGGTCCTCCGGGGGTGGACCCCTCCACTTT. Protein product: CASGSSGGGPLHF.

V usage is TRBV3-1 (or the pseudogene TRBV3-2) and J usage is TRBJ1-1; no reliable D call. Trimming pared 1 base from V and 2 bases from J, leaving 8 bases between. This CDR3 has 14 amino acids. Germline values: CDR1 LGHDT, CDR2 YNNKEL (reference sequence). The CDR3 loop is CASSQVAGNTEAFF. The CDR3 DNA reads as TGTGCCAGCAGCCAAGTCGCGGGCAACACTGAAGCTTTCTTT.

The chain links TRBV9 to TRBJ1-5; TRBD1 might be the D (6 bases). Germline V gene lookup returns CDR1 SGDLS and CDR2 YYNGEE. Deletions cut 2 bases from V and 5 bases from J, with 11 bases between. CDR3 length: 14 amino acids. CDR3 loop: CASSVRGQDQPQHF. CDR3 bases: TGTGCCAGCAGCGTGCGGGGGCAGGATCAGCCCCAGCATTTT.

This clone has just one count. The CDR3 sequence: CASSSGGGPPLHF. As DNA, the CDR3 is TGTGCCAGCAGTTCGGGAGGTGGGCCACCCCTCCACTTT. The chain links TRBV2 to TRBJ1-6; D call uncertain. This CDR3 spans 13 amino acids. CDR1 and CDR2 (germline): SNHLY, FYNNEI. The ends were cut back, 5 bases at V and 11 bases at J, with 13 bases in the middle.

This clone has a handful of counts. The CDR3 DNA sequence: TGTGCCAGCAGCTTTCCAGACGGGTCCGAGACCCAGTACTTC. It yields the protein CASSFPDGSETQYF. This sequence joins TRBV5-4 and TRBJ2-5; D unresolved. The CDR3 contains 14 residues. From germline, CDR1 is SGHNT and CDR2 YYREEE (reference sequence). Trimming took off 2 bases at V and 5 bases at J, with 13 bases between the two ends.

This chain uses TRBV18 with TRBJ1-2; no reliable D call. This CDR3 has 13 residues. CDR1 and CDR2 from the germline V gene are KGHSH and LQKENI. V was shortened by 3 bases and J by 4 bases, with 9 bases between the two germline ends. The CDR3: CASSPETSYGYTF. The CDR3 DNA sequence: TGTGCCAGCTCACCCGAGACAAGCTATGGCTACACCTTC.